This T cell receptor (beta chain) was found in a study of cytomegalovirus exposure and HLA in healthy donors. Researchers ran the PCR with 60 Vbeta and 13 Jbeta primers. Original processing notes: About 9.9 million shared chains were among around 78 million unique TCR beta chains counted in a later analysis. The repertoire was sequenced with immunoSEQ multiplex PCR; TCRdb's copy has only in-frame clones and lacks some. V and J calls and clone size are given by that table; D and trimming were obtained from the DNA. The table records about 120,000 clones, 15% to 20% of them present only once. The ends were cut back, 1 base at V and 0 bases at J, with 10 bases in the middle. Germline V gene lookup returns CDR1 SGHTA and CDR2 FQGNSA. This CDR3 has 16 amino acids.

Sequencing was done on a sample of PBMCs. The origin of this receptor is a female donor in good health and CMV-seropositive. The chain carries TRBV7-2 and TRBJ1-5; D ambiguous. CDR3 DNA: TGTGCCAGCAGCTTAGGAGGCCAGAATAGCAATCAGCCCCAGCATTTT. This encodes CASSLGGQNSNQPQHF.